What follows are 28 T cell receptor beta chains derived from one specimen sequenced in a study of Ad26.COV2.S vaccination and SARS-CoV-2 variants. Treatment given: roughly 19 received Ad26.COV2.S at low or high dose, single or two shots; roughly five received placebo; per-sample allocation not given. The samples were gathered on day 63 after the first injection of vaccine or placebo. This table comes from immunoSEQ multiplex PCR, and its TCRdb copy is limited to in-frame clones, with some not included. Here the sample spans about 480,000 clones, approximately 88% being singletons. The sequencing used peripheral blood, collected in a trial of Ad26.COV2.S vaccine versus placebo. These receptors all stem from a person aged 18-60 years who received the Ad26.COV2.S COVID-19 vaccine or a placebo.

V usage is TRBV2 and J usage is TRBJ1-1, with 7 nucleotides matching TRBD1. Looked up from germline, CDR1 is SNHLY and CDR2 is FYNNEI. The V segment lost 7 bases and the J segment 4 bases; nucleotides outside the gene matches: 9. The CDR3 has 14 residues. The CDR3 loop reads CASTLDRVSTEAFF. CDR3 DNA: TGTGCCAGCACCCTCGACAGGGTAAGCACTGAAGCTTTCTTT.

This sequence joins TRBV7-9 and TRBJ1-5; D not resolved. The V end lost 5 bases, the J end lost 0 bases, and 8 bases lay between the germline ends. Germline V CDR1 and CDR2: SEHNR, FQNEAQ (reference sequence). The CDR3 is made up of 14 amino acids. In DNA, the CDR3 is TGTGCCAGCAGCGAGACTAATAGCAATCAGCCCCAGCATTTT. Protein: CASSETNSNQPQHF.

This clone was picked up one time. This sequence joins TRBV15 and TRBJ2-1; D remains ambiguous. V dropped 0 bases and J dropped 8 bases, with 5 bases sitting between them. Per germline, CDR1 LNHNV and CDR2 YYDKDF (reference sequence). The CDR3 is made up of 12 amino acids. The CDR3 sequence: CATSRDTDEQFF. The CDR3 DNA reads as TGTGCCACCAGCAGAGATACCGATGAGCAGTTCTTC.

The CDR3 nucleotides are TGTGCCAGCAGCGACCCCAACAGGGCCTACGAGCAGTACTTC. It codes for CASSDPNRAYEQYF. J is TRBJ2-7 and V is TRBV28, with a tentative D call TRBD1 (6 bases). The CDR3 is 14 residues long. In germline, CDR1 is MDHEN, CDR2 SYDVKM. Between the trimmed V and J ends, which lost 6 bases and 2 bases, there was a span of 14 bases.

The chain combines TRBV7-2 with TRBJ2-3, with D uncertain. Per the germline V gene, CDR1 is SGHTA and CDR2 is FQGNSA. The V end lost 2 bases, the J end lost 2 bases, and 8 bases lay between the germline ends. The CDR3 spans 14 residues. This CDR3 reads CASSLRRNTDTQYF. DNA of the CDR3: TGTGCCAGCAGCTTACGGCGGAACACAGATACGCAGTATTTT.

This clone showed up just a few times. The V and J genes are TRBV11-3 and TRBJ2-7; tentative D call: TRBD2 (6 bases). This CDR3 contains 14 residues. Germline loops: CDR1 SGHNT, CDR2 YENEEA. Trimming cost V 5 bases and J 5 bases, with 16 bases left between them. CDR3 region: CASSTGGIEDEQYF. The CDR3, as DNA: TGTGCCAGCAGCACTGGGGGGATCGAAGACGAGCAGTACTTC.

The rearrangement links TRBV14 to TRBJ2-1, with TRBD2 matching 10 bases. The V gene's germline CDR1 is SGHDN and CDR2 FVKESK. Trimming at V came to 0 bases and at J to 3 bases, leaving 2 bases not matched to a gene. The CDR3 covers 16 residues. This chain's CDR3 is CASSQEWTSGYNEQFF. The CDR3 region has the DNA TGTGCCAGCAGCCAAGAATGGACTAGCGGCTACAATGAGCAGTTCTTC.

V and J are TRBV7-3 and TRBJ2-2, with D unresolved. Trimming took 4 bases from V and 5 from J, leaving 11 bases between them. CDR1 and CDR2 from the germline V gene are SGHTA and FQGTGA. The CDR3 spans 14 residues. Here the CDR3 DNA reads TGTGCCAGCAGCTCCCTAGGTGGTACCGGGGAGCTGTTTTTT. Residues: CASSSLGGTGELFF.

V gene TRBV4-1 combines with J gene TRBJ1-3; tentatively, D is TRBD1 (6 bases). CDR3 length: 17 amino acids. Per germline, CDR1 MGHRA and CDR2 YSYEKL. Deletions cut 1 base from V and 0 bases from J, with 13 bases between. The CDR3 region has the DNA TGCGCCAGCAGCCAAGGTACAGGGTGGTACTCTGGAAACACCATATATTTT. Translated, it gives CASSQGTGWYSGNTIYF.

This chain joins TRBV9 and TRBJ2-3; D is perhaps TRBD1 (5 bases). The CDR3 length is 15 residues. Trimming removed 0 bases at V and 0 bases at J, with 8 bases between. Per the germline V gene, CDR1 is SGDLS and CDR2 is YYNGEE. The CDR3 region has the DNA TGTGCCAGCAGCGTAGACAGGTATAGCACAGATACGCAGTATTTT. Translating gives CASSVDRYSTDTQYF. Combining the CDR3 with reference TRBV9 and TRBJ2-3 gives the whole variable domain DSGVTQTPKHLITATGQRVTLRCSPRSGDLSVYWYQQSLDQGLQFLIQYYNGEERAKGNILERFSAQQFPDLHSELNLSSLELGDSALYFCASSVDRYSTDTQYFGPGTRLTVL.

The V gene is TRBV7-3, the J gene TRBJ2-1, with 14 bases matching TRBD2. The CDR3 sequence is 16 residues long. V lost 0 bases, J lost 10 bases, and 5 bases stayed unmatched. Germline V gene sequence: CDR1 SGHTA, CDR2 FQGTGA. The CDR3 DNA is TGTGCCAGCAGCTTAACGGGGACTAGCGGGAGCCGAGAGCAGTTCTTC. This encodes CASSLTGTSGSREQFF.

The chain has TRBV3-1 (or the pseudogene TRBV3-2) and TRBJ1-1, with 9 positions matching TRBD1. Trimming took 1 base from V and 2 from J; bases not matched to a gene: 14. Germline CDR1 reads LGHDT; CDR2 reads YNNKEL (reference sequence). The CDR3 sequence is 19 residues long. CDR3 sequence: CASSQASPLPGQGNTEAFF. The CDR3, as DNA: TGTGCCAGCAGCCAAGCTTCCCCCCTGCCGGGACAGGGAAACACTGAAGCTTTCTTT.

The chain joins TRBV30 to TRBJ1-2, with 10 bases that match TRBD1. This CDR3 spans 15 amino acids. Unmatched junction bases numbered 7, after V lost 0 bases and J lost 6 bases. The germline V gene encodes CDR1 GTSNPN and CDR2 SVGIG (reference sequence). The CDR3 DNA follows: TGTGCCTGGAGTGTGGCTCCGGGACAGGGGCATGGCTACACCTTC. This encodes CAWSVAPGQGHGYTF.

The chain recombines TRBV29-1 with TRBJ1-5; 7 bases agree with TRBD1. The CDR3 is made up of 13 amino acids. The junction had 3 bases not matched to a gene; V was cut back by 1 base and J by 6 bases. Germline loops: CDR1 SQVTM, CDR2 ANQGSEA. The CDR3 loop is CSVEVAGGQPQHF. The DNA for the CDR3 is TGCAGCGTTGAAGTGGCAGGGGGTCAGCCCCAGCATTTT. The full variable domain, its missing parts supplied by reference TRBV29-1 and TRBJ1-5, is SAVISQKPSRDICQRGTSLTIQCQVDSQVTMMFWYRQQPGQSLTLIATANQGSEATYESGFVIDKFPISRPNLTFSTLTVSNMSPEDSSIYLCSVEVAGGQPQHFGDGTRLSIL.

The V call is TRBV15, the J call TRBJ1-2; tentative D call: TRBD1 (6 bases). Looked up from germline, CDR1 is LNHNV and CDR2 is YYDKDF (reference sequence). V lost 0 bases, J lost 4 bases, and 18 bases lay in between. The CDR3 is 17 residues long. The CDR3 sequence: CATSRDKLSGATYGYTF. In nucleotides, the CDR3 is TGTGCCACCAGCAGAGATAAGTTGTCGGGGGCTACCTATGGCTACACCTTC.

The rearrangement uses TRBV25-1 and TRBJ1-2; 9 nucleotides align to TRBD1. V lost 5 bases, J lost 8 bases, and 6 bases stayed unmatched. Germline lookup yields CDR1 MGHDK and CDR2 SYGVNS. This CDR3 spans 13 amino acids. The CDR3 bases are TGTGCCAGCAGTCCCGGGACAGGGAGAGGCTACACCTTC. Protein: CASSPGTGRGYTF.

The CDR3 DNA is TGTGCCAGCAGTTACACTCGGACTAGCGGGAGTTCGTCAAATGAGCAGTTCTTC. Translation: CASSYTRTSGSSSNEQFF. The chain combines TRBV6-2 or TRBV6-3 with TRBJ2-1; 13 positions match TRBD2. Germline V gives CDR1 MNHEY, CDR2 SVGEGT. Losses at the gene ends were 2 bases for V and 7 bases for J; bases not matched to a gene: 11. The CDR3 extends over 18 amino acids.

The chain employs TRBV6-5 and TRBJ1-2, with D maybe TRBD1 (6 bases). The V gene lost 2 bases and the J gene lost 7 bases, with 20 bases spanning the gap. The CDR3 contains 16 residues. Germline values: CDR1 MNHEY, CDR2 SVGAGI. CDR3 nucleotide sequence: TGTGCCAGCAGTTACGGGCGCAGGGGAGTAGACAGTGGCTACACCTTC. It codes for CASSYGRRGVDSGYTF.

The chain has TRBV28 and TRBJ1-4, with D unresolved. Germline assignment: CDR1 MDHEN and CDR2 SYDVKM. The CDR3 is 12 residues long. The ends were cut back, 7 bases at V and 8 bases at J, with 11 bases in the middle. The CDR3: CASTEETEKLFF. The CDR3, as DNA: TGTGCCAGCACCGAAGAGACGGAAAAACTGTTTTTT.

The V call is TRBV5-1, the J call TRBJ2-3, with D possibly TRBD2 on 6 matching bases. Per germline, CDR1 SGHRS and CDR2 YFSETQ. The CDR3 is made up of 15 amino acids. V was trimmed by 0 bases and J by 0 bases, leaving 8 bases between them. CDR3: CASSLDGTSTDTQYF. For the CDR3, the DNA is TGCGCCAGCAGCTTGGACGGGACTAGCACAGATACGCAGTATTTT.

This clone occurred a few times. As DNA, the CDR3 is TGTGCCAGCAGCCAACCCCAAGCGGGAATCTACGAGCAGTACTTC. Its translation: CASSQPQAGIYEQYF. The rearrangement joins TRBV14 to TRBJ2-7, with 7 bases fitting TRBD2. The CDR3 covers 15 residues. CDR1 and CDR2 from the germline V gene are SGHDN and FVKESK. The junction had 7 bases not matched to a gene; V was cut back by 2 bases and J by 3 bases.

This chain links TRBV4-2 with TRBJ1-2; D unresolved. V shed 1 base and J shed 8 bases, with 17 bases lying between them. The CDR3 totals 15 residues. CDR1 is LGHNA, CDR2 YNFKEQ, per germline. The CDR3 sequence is CASSQVGYTGDGYTF. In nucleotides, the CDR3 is TGTGCCAGCAGCCAAGTGGGTTATACGGGAGACGGCTACACCTTC.

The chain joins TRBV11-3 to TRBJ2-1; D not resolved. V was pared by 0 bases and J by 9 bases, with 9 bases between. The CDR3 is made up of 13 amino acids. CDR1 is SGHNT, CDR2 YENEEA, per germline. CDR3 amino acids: CASSLDKGGEQFF. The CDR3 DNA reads TGTGCCAGCAGCTTAGATAAGGGCGGTGAGCAGTTCTTC.

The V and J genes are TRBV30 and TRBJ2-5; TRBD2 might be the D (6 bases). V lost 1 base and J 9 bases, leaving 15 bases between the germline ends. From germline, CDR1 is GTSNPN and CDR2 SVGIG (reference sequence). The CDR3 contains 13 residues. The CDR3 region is CAWSAAGPGAQYF. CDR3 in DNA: TGTGCCTGGAGTGCAGCGGGTCCCGGGGCCCAGTACTTC. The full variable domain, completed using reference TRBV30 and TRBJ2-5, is SQTIHQWPATLVQPVGSPLSLECTVEGTSNPNLYWYRQAAGRGLQLLFYSVGIGQISSEVPQNLSASRPQDRQFILSSKKLLLSDSGFYLCAWSAAGPGAQYFGPGTRLLVL.

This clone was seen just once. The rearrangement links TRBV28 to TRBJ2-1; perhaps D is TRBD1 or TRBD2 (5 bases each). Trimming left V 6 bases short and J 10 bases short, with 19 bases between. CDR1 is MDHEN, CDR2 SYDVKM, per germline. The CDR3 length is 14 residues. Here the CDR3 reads CASSNQPGSNEQFF. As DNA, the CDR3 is TGTGCCAGCAGCAACCAACCAGGGAGTAACGAGCAGTTCTTC.

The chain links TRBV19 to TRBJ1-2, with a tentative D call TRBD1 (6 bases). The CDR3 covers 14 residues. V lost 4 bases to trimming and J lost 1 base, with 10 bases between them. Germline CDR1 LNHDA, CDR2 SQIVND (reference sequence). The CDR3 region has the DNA TGTGCCAGTAGTAAGGACAGACTTAACTATGGCTACACCTTC. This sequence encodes CASSKDRLNYGYTF.

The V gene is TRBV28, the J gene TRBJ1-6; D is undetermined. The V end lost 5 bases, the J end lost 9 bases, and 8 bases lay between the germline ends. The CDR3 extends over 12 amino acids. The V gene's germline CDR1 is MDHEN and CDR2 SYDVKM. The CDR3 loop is CASSGGPSPLHF. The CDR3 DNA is TGTGCCAGCAGTGGAGGGCCTTCACCCCTCCACTTT. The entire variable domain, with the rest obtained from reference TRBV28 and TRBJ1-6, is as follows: DVKVTQSSRYLVKRTGEKVFLECVQDMDHENMFWYRQDPGLGLRLIYFSYDVKMKEKGDIPEGYSVSREKKERFSLILESASTNQTSMYLCASSGGPSPLHFGNGTRLTVT.

Here the CDR3 reads CASRSPWGTEAFF. DNA of the CDR3: TGTGCCAGCAGGTCCCCGTGGGGCACTGAAGCTTTCTTT. The genes are TRBV6-5 and TRBJ1-1; D gene uncertain. Trimming shortened V by 6 bases and J by 4 bases, and 12 bases separated the two germline ends. Germline V CDR1 and CDR2: MNHEY, SVGAGI. CDR3 size: 13 residues.